This record looks at one TCR beta chain sequence and its context. Its antigen is unidentified. CDR3 length equals 14 residues. Between the trimmed V and J ends, which lost 7 bases and 5 bases, there was a span of 16 bases. TCRdb ran MiXCR on the 5' RACE reads and lists one entry per CDR3 protein. The sample has about 340,000 distinct CDR3 sequences, 3% to 4.5% seen once. This specimen belongs to a study of T cells after yellow fever vaccination. Findings of the study overall: A weaker but faster secondary response was observed, peaking on day 5 versus 15.

The sample consisted of PBMCs, taken 5 days after the yellow fever booster vaccination. This receptor was taken from a man in his late teens or twenties who received the YFV17D yellow fever vaccine. This rearrangement joins TRBV12-3 or TRBV12-4 to TRBJ2-3; D possibly corresponds to TRBD2 (7 bases). The DNA for the CDR3 is TGTGCCAGCAAGGATGGCGGGGGCGGAGATACGCAGTATTTT. Its protein is CASKDGGGGDTQYF.